This TCR beta chain was recorded in a study of T cells in Graves' hyperthyroidism and ophthalmopathy. Study-level points and caveats: Most thyroid-expanded clonotypes above 0.001 were also found in blood. In simple terms, a model built on 13 V-J features told ophthalmopathy apart from stable hyperthyroidism.

Reasons for excluding patients were uncontrolled infection, other autoimmune disease, pregnancy or lactation. Regions amplified from RNA transcripts were the TCR beta CDR3 regions. HTBI primers were used for first-round RT-PCR of the TCR CDR3. TCRdb ran MiXCR on the multiplex PCR reads and lists one entry per CDR3 protein. The sample lists more than 500,000 distinct CDR3 sequences; 46% were seen once. The CDR3 has 16 residues. The germline gives CDR1 LGHNA, CDR2 YNFKEQ. V lost 0 bases and J lost 2; bases outside the gene matches: 7. Ten or more counts support this clonotype. The antigen is undetermined.

The source material was peripheral blood or thyroid tissue (not recorded which). This rearrangement joins TRBV4-2 to TRBJ2-7, with TRBD2 matching 7 bases. The clonotype comes from an adult woman with Graves' disease, either hyperthyroidism or ophthalmopathy (not recorded which). This chain's CDR3 is CASSQELLAETYEQYF. CDR3 DNA sequence: TGTGCCAGCAGCCAAGAGTTGCTAGCGGAGACCTACGAGCAGTACTTC.